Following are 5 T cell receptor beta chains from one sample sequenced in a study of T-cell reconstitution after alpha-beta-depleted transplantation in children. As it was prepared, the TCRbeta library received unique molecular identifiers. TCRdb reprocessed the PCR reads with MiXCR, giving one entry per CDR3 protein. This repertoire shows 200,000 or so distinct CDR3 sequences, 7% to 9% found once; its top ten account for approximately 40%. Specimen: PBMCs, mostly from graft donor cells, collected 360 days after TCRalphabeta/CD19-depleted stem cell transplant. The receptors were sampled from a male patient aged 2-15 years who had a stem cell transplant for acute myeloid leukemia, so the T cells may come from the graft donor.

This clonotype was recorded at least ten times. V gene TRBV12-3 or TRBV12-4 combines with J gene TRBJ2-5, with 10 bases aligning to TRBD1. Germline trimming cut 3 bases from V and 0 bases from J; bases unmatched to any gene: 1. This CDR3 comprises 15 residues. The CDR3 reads CASSLTGGHQETQYF. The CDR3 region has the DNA TGTGCCAGCAGTTTGACAGGGGGCCACCAAGAGACCCAGTACTTC.

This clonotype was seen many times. Here the CDR3 DNA reads TGCGCCAGCAGCTCCACAGGGGGGACAGATACGCAGTATTTT. Translated, it gives CASSSTGGTDTQYF. This chain joins TRBV5-1 and TRBJ2-3, with 8 bases that match TRBD1. CDR1 and CDR2 from the germline V gene are SGHRS and YFSETQ. V shed 3 bases, J shed 3 bases, and the junction held 3 bases outside the gene matches. This CDR3 has 14 amino acids.

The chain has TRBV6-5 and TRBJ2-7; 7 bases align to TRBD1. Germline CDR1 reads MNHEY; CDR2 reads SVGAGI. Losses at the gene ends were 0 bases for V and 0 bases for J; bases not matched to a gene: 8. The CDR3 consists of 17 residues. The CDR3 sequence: CASSYSRTGRFSYEQYF. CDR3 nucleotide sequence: TGTGCCAGCAGTTACTCGAGGACAGGCCGCTTCTCCTACGAGCAGTACTTC.

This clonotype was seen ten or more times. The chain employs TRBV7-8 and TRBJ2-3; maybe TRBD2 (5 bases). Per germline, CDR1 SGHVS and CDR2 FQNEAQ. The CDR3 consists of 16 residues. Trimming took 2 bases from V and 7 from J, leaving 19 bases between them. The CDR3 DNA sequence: TGTGCCAGCAGCTTAAAAACCGGGGAAATGTGGTATACGCAGTATTTT. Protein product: CASSLKTGEMWYTQYF.

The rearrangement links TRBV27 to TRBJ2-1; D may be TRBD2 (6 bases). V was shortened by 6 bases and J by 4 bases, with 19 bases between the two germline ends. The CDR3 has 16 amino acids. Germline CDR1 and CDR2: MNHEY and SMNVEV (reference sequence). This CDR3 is CASSPARVGGYNEQFF. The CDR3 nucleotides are TGTGCCAGCAGCCCCGCACGGGTGGGGGGATACAATGAGCAGTTCTTC.